What follows are 8 T cell receptor beta chains derived from one specimen sequenced in a study of siplizumab effects on memory and regulatory T cells (dated by TCRdb to about 2019). The library was built by means of the immunoSEQ multiplex PCR assay. Not all clones reach the TCRdb copy of this immuneACCESS table, which keeps in-frame sequences only. Checked studies attribute under half of the gap to unresolved V genes and leave the rest unexplained. The sample records about 100,000 clones, over 90% of which are singletons. Of the sample, over 1% falls within the top ten clones. Material: non-Treg CD4+ T cells sorted from blood. This specimen's cell subset or site label, interpreted: FACS-sorted unstimulated CD4+ non-regulatory T cells. These receptors came from a human donor in good health.

The rearrangement links TRBV7-2 to TRBJ2-2, with TRBD2 identical over 14 bases. Looked up from germline, CDR1 is SGHTA and CDR2 is FQGNSA. This CDR3 is built from 16 residues. V shed 5 bases, J shed 9 bases, and the junction held 8 bases outside the gene matches. The CDR3 sequence is CASSRGLAGGSWELFF. CDR3 DNA: TGTGCCAGCAGCCGTGGACTAGCGGGGGGTAGTTGGGAGCTGTTTTTT.

J is TRBJ1-5 and V is TRBV7-2, with D unclear. V was shortened by 2 bases and J by 7 bases, with 9 bases between the two germline ends. The germline gives CDR1 SGHTA, CDR2 FQGNSA. CDR3 size: 13 residues. The CDR3 spells CASSLQADQPQHF. For the CDR3, the DNA is TGTGCCAGCAGCTTACAGGCAGACCAGCCCCAGCATTTT. Filled out from reference TRBV7-2 and TRBJ1-5, the complete variable domain reads GAGVSQSPSNKVTEKGKDVELRCDPISGHTALYWYRQSLGQGLEFLIYFQGNSAPDKSGLPSDRFSAERTGGSVSTLTIQRTQQEDSAVYLCASSLQADQPQHFGDGTRLSIL.

The chain recombines TRBV5-1 with TRBJ2-3; D is ambiguous. V lost 3 bases and J 3 bases, leaving 8 bases between the germline ends. The CDR3 covers 13 residues. Per the germline V gene, CDR1 is SGHRS and CDR2 is YFSETQ. The CDR3 DNA reads TGCGCCAGCAGCTGGGATAATACAGATACGCAGTATTTT. It specifies CASSWDNTDTQYF.

This clone was seen only once. The chain joins TRBV19 to TRBJ2-5, with D possibly TRBD1 on 7 matching bases. Germline CDR1 LNHDA, CDR2 SQIVND (reference sequence). V lost 10 bases, J lost 7 bases, and 16 bases lay in between. This CDR3 contains 12 residues. CDR3 nucleotides: TGTGCCACCGGACAGGAGGGTCGGACCCAGTACTTC. This codes for CATGQEGRTQYF.

CDR3: CASTIRVTSGGYNEQFF. DNA of the CDR3: TGTGCCAGCACCATCCGAGTTACTAGCGGTGGGTACAATGAGCAGTTCTTC. The chain is built from TRBV11-2 and TRBJ2-1, with TRBD2 matching over 8 bases. The CDR3 length is 17 residues. The germline V gene encodes CDR1 SGHAT and CDR2 FQNNGV. V trimming: 7 bases; J trimming: 4 bases; junction bases outside the gene matches: 15.

This sequence joins TRBV9 and TRBJ2-1, with 7 bases lining up with TRBD2. This CDR3 region has 15 residues. CDR1 and CDR2 from the germline V gene are SGDLS and YYNGEE. Germline trimming cut 4 bases from V and 0 bases from J; bases unmatched to any gene: 4. CDR3 sequence: CASSPAGSSYNEQFF. The CDR3 DNA follows: TGTGCCAGCAGCCCAGCGGGGAGCTCCTACAATGAGCAGTTCTTC.

This clone was counted once. The chain couples TRBV5-8 to TRBJ1-5; a weak D match, TRBD1 (5 bases). CDR3 size: 15 residues. V was pared by 0 bases and J by 2 bases, with 9 bases between. Germline V CDR1 and CDR2: SGHTS, YDEGEE. CDR3 bases: TGTGCCAGCAGCTTGGGGGGCGCCGGCAATCAGCCCCAGCATTTT. This encodes CASSLGGAGNQPQHF.

This chain uses TRBV19 with TRBJ1-2, with D perhaps matching TRBD1 (5 bases). This CDR3 comprises 14 residues. Germline V gives CDR1 LNHDA, CDR2 SQIVND (reference sequence). Between the trimmed V and J ends, which lost 3 bases and 0 bases, there was a span of 8 bases. CDR3 amino acids: CASSIGAANYGYTF. CDR3 in DNA: TGTGCCAGTAGTATTGGGGCAGCTAACTATGGCTACACCTTC.